The clone carrying this TCR beta chain was found a few times. The target antigen is unknown. The sample is drawn from a study of T cells after yellow fever vaccination. Study-wide findings and caveats: At about 97% for CD4 and 75% to 90% for CD8, most primary-vaccination clones showed up again after the booster.

Germline CDR1 reads SGHVS; CDR2 reads FQNEAQ. The CDR3 consists of 16 residues. The germline V and J ends were trimmed by 0 bases and 3 bases, with 15 bases remaining between them. TCRdb ran MiXCR on the 5' RACE reads and lists one entry per CDR3 protein. The profile shows more than 450,000 distinct CDR3 sequences, just over 20% of them singletons. V is TRBV7-8 and J is TRBJ2-7, with a weak D call TRBD2 (6 bases). Material: PBMCs, obtained less than 25 days after the first yellow fever vaccination. This clonotype originated in a man aged 18 to 35 who received the YFV17D yellow fever vaccine. The CDR3 DNA reads TGTGCCAGCAGCTTAGCGCGGATGGAGGGTGGCTACGAGCAGTACTTC. It yields the protein CASSLARMEGGYEQYF.